This TCR beta chain originates from a study of cytomegalovirus exposure and HLA in healthy donors. Turning to this clone: What it binds is not known.

The CDR3 consists of 14 residues. Trimming cost V 4 bases and J 4 bases; bases outside gene matches: 3. Germline V gene data show CDR1 as SEHNR and CDR2 as FQNEAQ (reference sequence). General observations from the study: Available immune exposure information covered CMV serostatus only. The authors confirmed in vitro that three CMV-associated chains were specific for CMV antigens.

PCR amplification relied on 60 Vbeta primers (plus 13 Jbeta primers). Clones were read by immunoSEQ multiplex PCR, and TCRdb kept only the in-frame ones, dropping some. This table has 81,000 or so clones, over 60% appearing once. The V and J genes are TRBV7-9 and TRBJ1-3, with 8 bases aligning to TRBD1. This clonotype was sampled from a man between 60 and 75 years old in good health and CMV-seronegative. The sequenced sample was PBMCs. The CDR3 nucleotides are TGTGCCAGCAGCTCTGGACAGGGCGGAAACACCATATATTTT. It yields the protein CASSSGQGGNTIYF.